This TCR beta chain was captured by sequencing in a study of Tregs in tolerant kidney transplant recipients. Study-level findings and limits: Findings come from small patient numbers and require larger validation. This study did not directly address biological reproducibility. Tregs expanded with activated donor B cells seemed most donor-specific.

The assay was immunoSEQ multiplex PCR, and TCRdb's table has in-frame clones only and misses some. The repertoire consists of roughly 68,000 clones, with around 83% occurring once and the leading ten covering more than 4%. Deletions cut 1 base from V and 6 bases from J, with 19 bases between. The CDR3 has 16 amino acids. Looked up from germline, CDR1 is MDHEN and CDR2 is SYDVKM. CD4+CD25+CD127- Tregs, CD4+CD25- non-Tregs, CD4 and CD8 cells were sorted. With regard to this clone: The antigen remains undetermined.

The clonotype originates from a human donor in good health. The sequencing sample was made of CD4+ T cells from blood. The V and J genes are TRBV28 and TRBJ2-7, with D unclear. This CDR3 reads CASSLYSPRWDLEQYF. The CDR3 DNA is TGTGCCAGCAGTTTATATTCCCCCAGGTGGGATCTCGAGCAGTACTTC.